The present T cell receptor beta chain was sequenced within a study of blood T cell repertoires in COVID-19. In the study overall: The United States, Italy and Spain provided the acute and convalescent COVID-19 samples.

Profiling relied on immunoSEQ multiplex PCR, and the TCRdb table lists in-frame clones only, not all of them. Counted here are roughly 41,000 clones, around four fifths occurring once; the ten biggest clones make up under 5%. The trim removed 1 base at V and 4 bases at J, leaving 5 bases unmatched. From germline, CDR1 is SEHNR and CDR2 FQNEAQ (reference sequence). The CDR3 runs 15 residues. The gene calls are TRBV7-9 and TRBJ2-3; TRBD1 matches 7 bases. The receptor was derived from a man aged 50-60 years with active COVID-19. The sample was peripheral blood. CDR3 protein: CASSLVQGWADTQYF. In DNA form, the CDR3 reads TGTGCCAGCAGCTTAGTACAGGGGTGGGCAGATACGCAGTATTTT.